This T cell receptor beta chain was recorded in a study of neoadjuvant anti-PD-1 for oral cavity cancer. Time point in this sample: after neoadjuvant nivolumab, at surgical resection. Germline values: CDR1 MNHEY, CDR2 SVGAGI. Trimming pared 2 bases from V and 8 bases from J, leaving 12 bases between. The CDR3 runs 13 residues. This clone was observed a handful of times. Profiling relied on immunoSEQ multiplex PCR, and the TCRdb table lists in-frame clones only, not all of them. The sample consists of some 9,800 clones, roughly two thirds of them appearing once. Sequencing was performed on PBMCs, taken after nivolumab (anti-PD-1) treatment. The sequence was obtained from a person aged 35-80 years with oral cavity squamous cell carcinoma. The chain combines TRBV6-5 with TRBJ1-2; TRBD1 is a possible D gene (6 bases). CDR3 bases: TGTGCCAGCAGTTACGGAAACAGGGACGGCTACACCTTC. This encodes CASSYGNRDGYTF.